Listed below are T cell receptor beta chains from one sample, sequenced in a study of sequential checkpoint blockade in melanoma. The table came from immunoSEQ multiplex PCR; TCRdb's copy has only in-frame clones and leaves some out. The table records 9,000 or so clones, about three fifths of them present only once. Source: CD8+ T cells sorted from blood (inferred from file names), taken from a patient given nivolumab and ipilimumab in sequence. All receptors derive from a human donor with melanoma. Each CDR3 is given with its conserved first and last residue. Each record gives: V gene, J gene, D gene, clone size, CDR3 protein, CDR3 DNA. The D gene is left open where the match is weak. Clone sizes are given selectively: once, few, many, or a class where the clone is expanded.

TRBV9	TRBJ1-6	NA	NA	CASSVHTGDNSPLHF	TGTGCCAGCAGCGTTCACACAGGAGATAATTCACCCCTCCACTTT
TRBV7-9	TRBJ2-1	TRBD2	NA	CASSEHPWGLAGINEQFF	TGTGCCAGCAGCGAACACCCCTGGGGACTAGCGGGGATCAATGAGCAGTTCTTC
TRBV5-6	TRBJ2-3	NA	NA	CASSLAFGTDTQYF	TGTGCCAGCAGCTTGGCCTTCGGCACAGATACGCAGTATTTT
TRBV9	TRBJ2-1	TRBD2	NA	CASSPSGRSYNEQFF	TGTGCCAGCAGCCCTAGCGGGAGATCCTACAATGAGCAGTTCTTC
TRBV5-5	TRBJ1-2	NA	few	CASSNREYYGYTF	TGTGCCAGTTCCAACCGGGAATACTATGGCTACACCTTC
TRBV18	TRBJ2-1	NA	NA	CASSPVVTGDYNEQFF	TGTGCCAGCTCACCGGTAGTGACAGGAGACTACAATGAGCAGTTCTTC
TRBV28	TRBJ2-1	TRBD2	NA	CASSLLAGGSYNEQFF	TGTGCCAGCAGTTTGCTAGCGGGGGGGTCCTACAATGAGCAGTTCTTC
TRBV15	TRBJ2-5	TRBD1	NA	CATITGGRKTQYF	TGTGCCACCATCACAGGGGGCAGGAAGACCCAGTACTTC
TRBV2	TRBJ1-4	TRBD1	NA	CASKEQGVYEKLFF	TGTGCCAGCAAAGAACAGGGGGTGTATGAAAAACTGTTTTTT
TRBV19	TRBJ2-1	NA	NA	CASSVRSSYNEQFF	TGTGCCAGTAGTGTTAGAAGCTCCTACAATGAGCAGTTCTTC
TRBV7-8	TRBJ2-6	NA	once	CASSGFWFTQQSRANVLTF	TGTGCCAGCAGCGGCTTCTGGTTTACCCAACAAAGTCGGGCCAACGTCCTGACTTTC
TRBV20-1	TRBJ2-5	TRBD1	few	CSPDREETQYF	TGCAGTCCGGACAGGGAGGAGACCCAGTACTTC
TRBV28	TRBJ2-3	TRBD2	NA	CASSLQGRTSLGSTDTQYF	TGTGCCAGCAGTTTACAAGGCAGGACTAGCCTGGGTTCCACAGATACGCAGTATTTT
TRBV6-5	TRBJ1-6	NA	NA	CASTLGLSGNSPLHF	TGTGCCAGCACTTTGGGCCTCTCCGGTAATTCACCCCTCCACTTT
TRBV7-9	TRBJ2-1	NA	NA	CASSLTIISYNEQFF	TGTGCCAGCAGCTTGACTATTATCTCCTACAATGAGCAGTTCTTC
TRBV6-5	TRBJ1-5	TRBD1	NA	CASSSRGQAATQPQHF	TGTGCCAGCAGTTCTCGAGGACAGGCAGCCACTCAGCCCCAGCATTTT
TRBV9	TRBJ2-3	NA	NA	CASSVGGAGTDTQYF	TGTGCCAGCAGCGTAGGGGGCGCAGGCACAGATACGCAGTATTTT
TRBV5-5	TRBJ2-5	NA	NA	CASTLDSGVRETQYF	TGTGCCAGCACCCTGGACTCGGGGGTTCGGGAGACCCAGTACTTC
TRBV4-3	TRBJ2-2	TRBD1	medium-sized	CASSPDRAHTGELFF	TGCGCCAGCAGCCCGGACAGGGCCCACACCGGGGAGCTGTTTTTT
TRBV7-9	TRBJ2-1	NA	NA	CASCEGLDIDNEQFF	TGTGCCAGCTGTGAGGGCCTAGATATCGACAATGAGCAGTTCTTC
TRBV7-3	TRBJ2-1	TRBD1	few	CASSSWTGDHEDEQFF	TGTGCCAGCAGCTCATGGACAGGTGACCATGAGGATGAGCAGTTCTTC
TRBV28	TRBJ2-7	NA	NA	CASSLSRRNEQYF	TGTGCCAGCAGTTTATCGCGGCGGAACGAGCAGTACTTC
TRBV5-6	TRBJ2-7	NA	NA	CASSLRSEQYF	TGTGCCAGCAGCTTACGCAGCGAGCAGTACTTC
TRBV7-6	TRBJ2-5	TRBD2	NA	CASSAGLAGQETQYF	TGTGCCAGCAGCGCAGGACTAGCGGGGCAAGAGACCCAGTACTTC
TRBV7-9	TRBJ2-7	TRBD1	NA	CASSLITDRGEVEQCF	TGTGCCAGCAGCTTAATTACGGACAGGGGGGAGGTCGAGCAGTGCTTC
TRBV9	TRBJ2-7	NA	NA	CASSVAEGEQYF	TGTGCCAGCAGCGTAGCCGAGGGCGAGCAGTACTTC
TRBV4-3	TRBJ2-1	NA	NA	CASSQGYSYNEQFF	TGCGCCAGCAGCCAAGGGTACAGTTACAATGAGCAGTTCTTC
TRBV29-1	TRBJ2-5	TRBD2	NA	CSVEEQADYERGGETQYF	TGCAGCGTTGAAGAACAGGCGGATTACGAGCGGGGGGGAGAGACCCAGTACTTC
TRBV7-2	TRBJ1-4	NA	NA	CASSQLVVRAVTNEKLFF	TGTGCCAGCAGCCAACTGGTCGTCAGGGCGGTAACTAATGAAAAACTGTTTTTT
TRBV2	TRBJ2-1	TRBD2	once	CASSILAGGRNEQFF	TGTGCCAGCAGTATACTAGCGGGGGGTCGAAATGAGCAGTTCTTC
TRBV9	TRBJ2-3	NA	NA	CASSDSGTSTDTQYF	TGTGCCAGCAGCGATTCCGGGACTAGCACAGATACGCAGTATTTT
TRBV14	TRBJ1-4	NA	few	CASSPGDRLEEKLFF	TGTGCCAGCAGCCCCGGCGACAGGCTAGAAGAAAAACTGTTTTTT
TRBV7-9	TRBJ1-4	TRBD1	medium-sized	CASSGQGGRRWEKLFF	TGTGCCAGCAGCGGACAGGGAGGGAGGCGATGGGAAAAACTGTTTTTT
TRBV5-3	TRBJ2-7	TRBD2	NA	CARPNGVAGGYYEQYF	TGTGCCAGACCCAACGGGGTAGCGGGAGGTTACTACGAGCAGTACTTC
TRBV19	TRBJ2-2	NA	few	CASSIMRGRLLGELFF	TGTGCCAGTAGTATCATGCGGGGGCGTCTCCTTGGGGAGCTGTTTTTT
TRBV7-6	TRBJ2-5	TRBD2	NA	CASSSGLAVYQETQYF	TGTGCCAGCAGCTCGGGACTAGCGGTGTACCAAGAGACCCAGTACTTC
TRBV4-2	TRBJ1-6	TRBD1	once	CASSRLTGNFGGSPLHF	TGTGCCAGCAGCCGCCTGACAGGGAATTTTGGAGGTTCACCCCTCCACTTT
TRBV4-3	TRBJ1-1	NA	NA	CASSLTEVGEAFF	TGCGCCAGCAGCCTTACGGAGGTCGGCGAAGCTTTCTTT
TRBV9	TRBJ2-7	TRBD2	once	CASSGTSNSYEQYF	TGTGCCAGCAGCGGGACTAGCAACTCCTACGAGCAGTACTTC